Listed below are T cell receptor beta chains from one sample, sequenced in a study of identical twins. TCRdb called the 5' RACE reads again in MiXCR, with one record for every CDR3 protein. The data show approximately 670,000 distinct CDR3 sequences, around 6.1% seen once. The specimen was naive T cells sorted from blood. These TCRs come from a man aged 18 to 29 in good health. The CDR3 runs from the conserved cysteine through the conserved F or W. Each record gives: J gene, V gene, clone size, D gene, CDR3 DNA, CDR3 protein. D genes are given only for firm matches. A clone size is listed for some rows: how often the clone was seen (once, few, many), or a class if it is expanded.

j_gene: TRBJ2-2
v_gene: TRBV12-3/TRBV12-4
abundance: many
d_gene: .
CDR3nt: TGTGCCAGCAGTTTATACTTCGCCGGGGAGCTGTTTTTT
CDR3aa: CASSLYFAGELFF

j_gene: TRBJ2-2
v_gene: TRBV7-7
abundance: .
d_gene: .
CDR3nt: TGTGCCAGCAGCTCAACACCGACAGTAAGGACCGGGGAGCTGTTTTTT
CDR3aa: CASSSTPTVRTGELFF

j_gene: TRBJ1-5
v_gene: TRBV12-3/TRBV12-4
abundance: many
d_gene: .
CDR3nt: TGTGCCAGCAGACCGACAGGACTCAATCAGCCCCAGCATTTT
CDR3aa: CASRPTGLNQPQHF

j_gene: TRBJ1-5
v_gene: TRBV20-1
abundance: many
d_gene: .
CDR3nt: TGCAGTGCTAGGGCCCCCGGGCAGCCCCAGCATTTT
CDR3aa: CSARAPGQPQHF

j_gene: TRBJ1-6
v_gene: TRBV10-3
abundance: .
d_gene: .
CDR3nt: TGTGCCATCAGTGACTCAGCTGATTCACCCCTCCACTTT
CDR3aa: CAISDSADSPLHF

j_gene: TRBJ2-1
v_gene: TRBV6-2/TRBV6-3
abundance: .
d_gene: .
CDR3nt: TGTGCCAGCAGACATTCACAGGGCACCGAGTTCTTC
CDR3aa: CASRHSQGTEFF

j_gene: TRBJ1-1
v_gene: TRBV6-5
abundance: many
d_gene: .
CDR3nt: TGTGCCAGCAGTTATTTACACACCGTGAACACTGAAGCTTTCTTT
CDR3aa: CASSYLHTVNTEAFF

j_gene: TRBJ2-7
v_gene: TRBV6-5
abundance: few
d_gene: TRBD1
CDR3nt: TGTGCCAGCAGTTACCTACCGGGACAGGGGGCGCTTGAGCAGTACTTC
CDR3aa: CASSYLPGQGALEQYF

j_gene: TRBJ1-5
v_gene: TRBV27
abundance: many
d_gene: .
CDR3nt: TGTGCCAGCAGTTACGGCCGCAATCAGCCCCAGCATTTT
CDR3aa: CASSYGRNQPQHF

j_gene: TRBJ1-1
v_gene: TRBV10-3
abundance: many
d_gene: .
CDR3nt: TGTGCCATCAGTGTAGACACAAACACTGAAGCTTTCTTT
CDR3aa: CAISVDTNTEAFF